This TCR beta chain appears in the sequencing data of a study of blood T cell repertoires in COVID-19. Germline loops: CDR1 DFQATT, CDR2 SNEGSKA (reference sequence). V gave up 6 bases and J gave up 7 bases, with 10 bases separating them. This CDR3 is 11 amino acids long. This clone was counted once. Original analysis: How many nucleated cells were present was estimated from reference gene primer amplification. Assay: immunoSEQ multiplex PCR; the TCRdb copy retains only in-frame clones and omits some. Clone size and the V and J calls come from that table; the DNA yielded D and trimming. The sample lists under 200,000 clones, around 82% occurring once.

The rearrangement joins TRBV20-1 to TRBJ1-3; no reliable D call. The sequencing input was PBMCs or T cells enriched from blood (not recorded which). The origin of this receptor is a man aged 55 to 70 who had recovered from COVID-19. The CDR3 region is CSARPVNTIYF. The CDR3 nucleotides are TGCAGTGCGAGACCGGTCAACACCATATATTTT.